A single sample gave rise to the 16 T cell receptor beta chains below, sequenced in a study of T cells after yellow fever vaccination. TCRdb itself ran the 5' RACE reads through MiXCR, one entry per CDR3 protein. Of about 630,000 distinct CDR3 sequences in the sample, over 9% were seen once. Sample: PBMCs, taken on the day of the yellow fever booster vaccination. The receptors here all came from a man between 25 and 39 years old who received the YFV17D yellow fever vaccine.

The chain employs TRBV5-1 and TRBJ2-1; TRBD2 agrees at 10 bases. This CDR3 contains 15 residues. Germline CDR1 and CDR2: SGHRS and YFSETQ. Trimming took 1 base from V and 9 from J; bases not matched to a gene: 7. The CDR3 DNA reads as TGCGCCAGCAGCTTGAGAGCGGGAGGGCTTGTTGAGCAGTTCTTC. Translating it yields CASSLRAGGLVEQFF.

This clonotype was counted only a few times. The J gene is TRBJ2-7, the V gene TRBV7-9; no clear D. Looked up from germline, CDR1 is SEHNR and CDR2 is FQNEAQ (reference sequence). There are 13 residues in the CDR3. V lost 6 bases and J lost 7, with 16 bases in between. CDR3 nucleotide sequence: TGTGCCAGCAGTCTCCCCACCTCTTGGGAGCAGTACTTC. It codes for CASSLPTSWEQYF.

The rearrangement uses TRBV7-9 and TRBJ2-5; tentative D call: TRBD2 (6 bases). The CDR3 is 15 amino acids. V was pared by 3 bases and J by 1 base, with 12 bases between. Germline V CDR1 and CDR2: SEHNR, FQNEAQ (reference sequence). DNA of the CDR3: TGTGCCAGCAGCTTCCCAGGGCGGGGCCAAGAGACCCAGTACTTC. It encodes CASSFPGRGQETQYF. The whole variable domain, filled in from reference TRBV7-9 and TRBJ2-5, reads DTGVSQNPRHKITKRGQNVTFRCDPISEHNRLYWYRQTLGQGPEFLTYFQNEAQLEKSRLLSDRFSAERPKGSFSTLEIQRTEQGDSAMYLCASSFPGRGQETQYFGPGTRLLVL.

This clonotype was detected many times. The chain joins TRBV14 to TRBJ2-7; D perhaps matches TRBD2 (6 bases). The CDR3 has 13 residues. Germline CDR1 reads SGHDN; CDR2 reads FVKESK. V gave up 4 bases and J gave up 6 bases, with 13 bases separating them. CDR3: CASSPFSGSEQYF. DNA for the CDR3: TGTGCCAGCAGCCCTTTTAGCGGTTCCGAGCAGTACTTC. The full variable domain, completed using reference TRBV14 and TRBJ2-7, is EAGVTQFPSHSVIEKGQTVTLRCDPISGHDNLYWYRRVMGKEIKFLLHFVKESKQDESGMPNNRFLAERTGGTYSTLKVQPAELEDSGVYFCASSPFSGSEQYFGPGTRLTVT.

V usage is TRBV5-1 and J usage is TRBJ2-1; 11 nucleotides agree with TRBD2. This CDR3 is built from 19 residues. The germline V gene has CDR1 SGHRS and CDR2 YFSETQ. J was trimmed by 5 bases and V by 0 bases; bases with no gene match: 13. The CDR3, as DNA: TGCGCCAGCAGCTTGGTCCCGGGACTAGCGGCTCCCCAGAACAATGAGCAGTTCTTC. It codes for CASSLVPGLAAPQNNEQFF.

CDR3 DNA: TGTGCCAGCAGCCAAGACGGAAGTGCGGCTACGCTGCTTGAGACCCAGTACTTC. Amino acids: CASSQDGSAATLLETQYF. The V call is TRBV3-1, the J call TRBJ2-5, with D unclear. V shed 0 bases and J shed 5 bases, with 22 bases lying between them. The CDR3 length is 18 residues. CDR1 is LGHDT and CDR2 is YNNKEL in the germline V gene (reference sequence).

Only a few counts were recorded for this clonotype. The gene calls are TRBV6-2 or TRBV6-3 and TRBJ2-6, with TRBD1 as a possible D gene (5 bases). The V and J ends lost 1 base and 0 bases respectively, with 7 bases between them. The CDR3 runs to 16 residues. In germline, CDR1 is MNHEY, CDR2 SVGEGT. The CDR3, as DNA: TGTGCCAGCAGTTACTGGGGCAGCTCTGGGGCCAACGTCCTGACTTTC. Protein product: CASSYWGSSGANVLTF.

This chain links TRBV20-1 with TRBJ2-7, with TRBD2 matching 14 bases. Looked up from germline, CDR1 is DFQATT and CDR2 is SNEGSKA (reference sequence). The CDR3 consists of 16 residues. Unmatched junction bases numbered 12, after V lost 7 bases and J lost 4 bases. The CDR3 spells CSVRLAGGRHPYEQYF. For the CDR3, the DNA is TGCAGTGTCAGACTAGCGGGAGGGCGACACCCGTACGAGCAGTACTTC.

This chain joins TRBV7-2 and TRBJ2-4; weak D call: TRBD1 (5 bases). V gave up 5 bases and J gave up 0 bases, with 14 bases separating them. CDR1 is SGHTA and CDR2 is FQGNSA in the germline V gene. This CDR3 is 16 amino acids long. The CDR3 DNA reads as TGTGCCAGCAGCCCCCAGGGTCTTTTAGCCAAAAACATTCAGTACTTC. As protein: CASSPQGLLAKNIQYF.

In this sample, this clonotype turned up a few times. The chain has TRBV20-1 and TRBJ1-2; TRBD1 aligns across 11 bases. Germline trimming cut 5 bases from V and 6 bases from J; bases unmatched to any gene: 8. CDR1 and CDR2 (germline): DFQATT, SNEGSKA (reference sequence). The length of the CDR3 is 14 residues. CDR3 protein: CSAVRTGGANGYTF. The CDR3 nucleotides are TGCAGTGCTGTTCGGACAGGGGGCGCCAATGGCTACACCTTC.

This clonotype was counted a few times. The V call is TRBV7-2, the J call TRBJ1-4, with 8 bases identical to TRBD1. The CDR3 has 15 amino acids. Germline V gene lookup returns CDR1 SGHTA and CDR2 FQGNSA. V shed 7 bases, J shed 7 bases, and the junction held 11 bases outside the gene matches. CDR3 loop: CASTARTGGGEKLFF. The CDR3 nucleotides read TGTGCCAGCACCGCACGCACAGGGGGGGGTGAAAAACTGTTTTTT.

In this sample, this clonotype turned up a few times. CDR3 DNA sequence: TGTGCCAGCAGCTTAGAGTTTGAGACCCAGTACTTC. Translating gives CASSLEFETQYF. The gene calls are TRBV11-2 and TRBJ2-5; unclear D gene. CDR1 is SGHAT, CDR2 FQNNGV, per germline. This CDR3 comprises 12 residues. V dropped 0 bases and J dropped 5 bases, with 4 bases sitting between them.

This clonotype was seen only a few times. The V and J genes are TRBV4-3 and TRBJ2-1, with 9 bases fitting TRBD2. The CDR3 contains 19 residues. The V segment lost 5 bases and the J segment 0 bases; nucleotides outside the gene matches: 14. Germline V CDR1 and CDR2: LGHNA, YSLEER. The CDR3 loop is CASSDGLARAGSSYNEQFF. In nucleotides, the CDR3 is TGCGCCAGCAGCGACGGACTAGCGAGAGCGGGGAGCTCCTACAATGAGCAGTTCTTC.

CDR3 sequence (DNA): TGTGCCCGCGGGATCAGCGGGGGCAACACCGGGGAGCTGTTTTTT. Protein sequence: CARGISGGNTGELFF. J is TRBJ2-2 and V is TRBV30; 8 bases match TRBD2. This CDR3 region has 15 residues. V lost 8 bases, J lost 2 bases, and 10 bases stayed unmatched. Germline CDR1 reads GTSNPN; CDR2 reads SVGIG (reference sequence).

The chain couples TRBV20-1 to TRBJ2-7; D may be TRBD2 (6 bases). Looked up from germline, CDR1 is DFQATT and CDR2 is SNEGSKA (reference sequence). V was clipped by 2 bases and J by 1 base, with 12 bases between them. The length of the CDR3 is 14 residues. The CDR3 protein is CSARPGLPSYEQYF. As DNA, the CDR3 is TGCAGTGCTAGACCGGGACTCCCGTCCTACGAGCAGTACTTC.

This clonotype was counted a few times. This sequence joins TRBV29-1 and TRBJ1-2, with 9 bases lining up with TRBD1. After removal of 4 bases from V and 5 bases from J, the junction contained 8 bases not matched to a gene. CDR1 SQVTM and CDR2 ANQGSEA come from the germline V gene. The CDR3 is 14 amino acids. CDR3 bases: TGCAGCGTTGTGGAGACAGGGGGTACTTATGGCTACACCTTC. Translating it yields CSVVETGGTYGYTF.